This T cell receptor (beta chain) is from a study of tumor and adjacent non-tumor tissue in lung cancer. Study summary: About 4.17 million productive TCRbeta reads were obtained per sample on average. Notes on the study in general: Top 100 clones took a larger repertoire share in normal lung. TCR diversity was significantly greater in tumor than normal lung tissue.

This sample's RNA came from whole unsorted tissue. Three rounds of nested PCR, following a modified ARM-PCR protocol, produced the TCRbeta library. TCRdb re-called the multiplex PCR reads through MiXCR, storing one row per CDR3 protein. Here the sample spans over 110,000 distinct CDR3 sequences, roughly 70% being singletons. This CDR3 has 17 residues. Trimming removed 5 bases from V and 8 bases from J, with 24 bases in between. Germline V gene sequence: CDR1 KGHDR, CDR2 SFDVKD. Remarks on this clonotype: Its target is not known.

What was sequenced was lung tumor tissue. This clonotype was obtained from a man between 60 and 75 years old with small cell lung cancer. V gene TRBV24-1 combines with J gene TRBJ2-1; D gene uncertain. CDR3 sequence reads: CATSGTGPAYRGDEQFF. DNA for the CDR3: TGTGCCACCAGTGGAACCGGGCCGGCGTATCGTGGCGATGAGCAGTTCTTC.